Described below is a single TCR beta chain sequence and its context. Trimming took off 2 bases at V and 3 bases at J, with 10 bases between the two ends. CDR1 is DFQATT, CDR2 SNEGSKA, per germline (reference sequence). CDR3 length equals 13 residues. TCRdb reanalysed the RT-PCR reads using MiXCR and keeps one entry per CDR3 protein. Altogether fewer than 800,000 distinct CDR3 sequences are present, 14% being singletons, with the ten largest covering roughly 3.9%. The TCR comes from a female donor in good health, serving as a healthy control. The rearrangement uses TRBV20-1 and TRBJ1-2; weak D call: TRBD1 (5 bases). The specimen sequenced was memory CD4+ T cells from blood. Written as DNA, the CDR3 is TGCAGTGCTAGATCAGGGTCTGACTATGGCTACACCTTC. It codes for CSARSGSDYGYTF.